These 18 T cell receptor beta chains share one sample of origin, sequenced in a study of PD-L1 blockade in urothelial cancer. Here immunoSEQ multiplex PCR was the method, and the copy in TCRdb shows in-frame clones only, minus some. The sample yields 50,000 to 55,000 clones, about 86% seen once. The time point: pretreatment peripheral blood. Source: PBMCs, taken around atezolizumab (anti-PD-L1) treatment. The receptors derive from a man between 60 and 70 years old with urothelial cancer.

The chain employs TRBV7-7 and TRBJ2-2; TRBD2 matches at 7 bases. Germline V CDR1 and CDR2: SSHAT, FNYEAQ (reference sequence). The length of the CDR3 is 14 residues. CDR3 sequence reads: CASLRTRGPGELFF. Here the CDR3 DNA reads TGTGCTAGCCTTAGGACTAGAGGGCCCGGGGAGCTGTTTTTT. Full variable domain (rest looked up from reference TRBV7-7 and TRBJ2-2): GAGVSQSPRYKVTKRGQDVTLRCDPISSHATLYWYQQALGQGPEFLTYFNYEAQPDKSGLPSDRFSAERPEGSISTLTIQRTEQRDSAMYRCASLRTRGPGELFFGEGSRLTVL.

DNA for the CDR3: TGTGCCAGCAGCTTGTTTCAGGGAAATCAGCCCCAGCATTTT. It specifies CASSLFQGNQPQHF. This chain joins TRBV5-6 and TRBJ1-5; possibly TRBD1 for D (5 bases). V lost 1 base and J lost 4, with 9 bases in between. In germline, CDR1 is SGHDT, CDR2 YYEEEE. The CDR3 is 14 amino acids.

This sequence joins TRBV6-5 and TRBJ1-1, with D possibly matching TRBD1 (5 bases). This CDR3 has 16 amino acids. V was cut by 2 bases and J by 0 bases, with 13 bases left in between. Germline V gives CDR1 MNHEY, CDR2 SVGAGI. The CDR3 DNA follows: TGTGCCAGCAGTTACAGGCCCGGGACTCTGAACACTGAAGCTTTCTTT. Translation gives CASSYRPGTLNTEAFF.

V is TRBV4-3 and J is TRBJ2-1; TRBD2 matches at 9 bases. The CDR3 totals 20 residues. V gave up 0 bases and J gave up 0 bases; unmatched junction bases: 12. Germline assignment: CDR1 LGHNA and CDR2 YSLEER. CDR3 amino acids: CASSQEDQRGAPSSYNEQFF. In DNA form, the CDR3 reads TGCGCCAGCAGCCAAGAAGACCAGCGGGGGGCCCCAAGCTCCTACAATGAGCAGTTCTTC.

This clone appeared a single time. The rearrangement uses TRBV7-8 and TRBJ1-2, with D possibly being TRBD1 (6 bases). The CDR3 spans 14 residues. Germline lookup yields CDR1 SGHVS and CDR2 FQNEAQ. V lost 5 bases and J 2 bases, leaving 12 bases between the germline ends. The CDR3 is CASSLDRLNYGYTF. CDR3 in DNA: TGTGCCAGCAGCCTCGACAGGTTAAACTATGGCTACACCTTC.

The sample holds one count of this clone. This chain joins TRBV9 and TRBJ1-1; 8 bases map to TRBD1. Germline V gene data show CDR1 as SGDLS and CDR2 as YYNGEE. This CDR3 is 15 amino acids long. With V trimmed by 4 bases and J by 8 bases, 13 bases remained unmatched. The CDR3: CASSPYTGGASEAFF. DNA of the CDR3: TGTGCCAGCAGCCCCTACACAGGGGGTGCTTCCGAAGCTTTCTTT.

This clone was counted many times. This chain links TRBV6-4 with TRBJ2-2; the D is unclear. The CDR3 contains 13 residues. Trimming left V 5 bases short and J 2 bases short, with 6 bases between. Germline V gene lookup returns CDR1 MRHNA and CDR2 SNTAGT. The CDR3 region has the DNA TGTGCCAGCAGTCGCGAAAACACCGGGGAGCTGTTTTTT. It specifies CASSRENTGELFF.

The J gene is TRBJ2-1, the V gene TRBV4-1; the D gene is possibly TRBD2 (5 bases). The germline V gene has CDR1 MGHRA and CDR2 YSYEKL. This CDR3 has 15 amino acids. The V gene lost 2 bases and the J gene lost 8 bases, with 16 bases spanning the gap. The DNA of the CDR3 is TGCGCCAGCAGCCAACCGGACTCGCCCGGCTATGAGCAGTTCTTC. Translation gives CASSQPDSPGYEQFF.

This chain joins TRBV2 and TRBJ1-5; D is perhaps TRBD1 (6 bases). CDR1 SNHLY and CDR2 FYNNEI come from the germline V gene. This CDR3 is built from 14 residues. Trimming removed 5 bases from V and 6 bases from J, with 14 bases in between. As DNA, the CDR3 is TGTGCCAGCAGTTCTGGGGGCGCGAGTCAGCCCCAGCATTTT. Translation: CASSSGGASQPQHF.

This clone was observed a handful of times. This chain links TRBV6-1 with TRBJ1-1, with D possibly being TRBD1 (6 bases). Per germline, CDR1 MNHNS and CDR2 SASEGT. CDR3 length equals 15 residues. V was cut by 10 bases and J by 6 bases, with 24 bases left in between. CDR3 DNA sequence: TGTGCCACATCCCCCGGGACACCAGGTTTCGCTGAAGCTTTCTTT. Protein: CATSPGTPGFAEAFF.

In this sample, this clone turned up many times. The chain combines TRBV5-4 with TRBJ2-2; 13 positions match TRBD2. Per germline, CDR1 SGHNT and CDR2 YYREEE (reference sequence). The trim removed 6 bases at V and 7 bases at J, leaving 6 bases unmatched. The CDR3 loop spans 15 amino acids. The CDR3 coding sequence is TGTGCCAGCACTGGGACTAGCGGGATGAACGGGGAGCTGTTTTTT. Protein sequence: CASTGTSGMNGELFF.

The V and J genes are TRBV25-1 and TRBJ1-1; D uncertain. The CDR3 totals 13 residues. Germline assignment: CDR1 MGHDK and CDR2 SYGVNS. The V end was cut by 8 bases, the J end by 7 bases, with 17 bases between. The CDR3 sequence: CASRIDTHYEAFF. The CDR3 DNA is TGTGCCAGCCGTATTGACACTCATTATGAAGCTTTCTTT.

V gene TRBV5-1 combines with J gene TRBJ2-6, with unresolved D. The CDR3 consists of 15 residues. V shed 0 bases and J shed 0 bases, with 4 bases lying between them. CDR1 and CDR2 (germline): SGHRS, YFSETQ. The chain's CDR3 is CASSLDSSGANVLTF. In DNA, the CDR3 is TGCGCCAGCAGCTTGGACAGCTCTGGGGCCAACGTCCTGACTTTC.

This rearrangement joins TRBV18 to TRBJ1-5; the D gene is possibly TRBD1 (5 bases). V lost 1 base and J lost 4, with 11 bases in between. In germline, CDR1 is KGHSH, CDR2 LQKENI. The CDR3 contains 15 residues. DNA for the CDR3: TGTGCCAGCTCACCACGGCAGGCAGGGAATCAGCCCCAGCATTTT. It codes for CASSPRQAGNQPQHF.

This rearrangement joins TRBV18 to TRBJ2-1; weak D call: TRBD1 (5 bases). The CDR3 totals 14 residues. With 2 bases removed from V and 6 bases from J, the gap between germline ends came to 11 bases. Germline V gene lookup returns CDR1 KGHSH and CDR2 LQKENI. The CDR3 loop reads CASSPGAGSNEQFF. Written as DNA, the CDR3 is TGTGCCAGCTCACCAGGCGCAGGGTCCAATGAGCAGTTCTTC.

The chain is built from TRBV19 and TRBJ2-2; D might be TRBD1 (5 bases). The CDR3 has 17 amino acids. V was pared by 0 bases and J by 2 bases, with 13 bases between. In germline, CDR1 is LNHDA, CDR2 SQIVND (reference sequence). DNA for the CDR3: TGTGCCAGTAGTATAGATGGCAGGGCCCCAAACACCGGGGAGCTGTTTTTT. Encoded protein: CASSIDGRAPNTGELFF.

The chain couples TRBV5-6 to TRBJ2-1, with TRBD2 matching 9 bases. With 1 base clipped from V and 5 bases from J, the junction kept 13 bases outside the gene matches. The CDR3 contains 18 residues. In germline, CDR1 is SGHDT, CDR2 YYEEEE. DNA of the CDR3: TGTGCCAGCAGCTTGCTCATCAAGAGTAGCGGGAGTCACAATGAGCAGTTCTTC. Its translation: CASSLLIKSSGSHNEQFF.

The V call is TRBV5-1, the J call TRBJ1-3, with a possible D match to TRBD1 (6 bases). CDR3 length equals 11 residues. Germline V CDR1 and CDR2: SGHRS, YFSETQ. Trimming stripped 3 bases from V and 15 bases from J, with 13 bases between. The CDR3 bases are TGCGCCAGCAGCTCAAACAGGGCTGGATATTTT. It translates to CASSSNRAGYF.